Below, 8 T cell receptor beta chains from the same sample are listed, as sequenced in a study of cytomegalovirus exposure and HLA in healthy donors. The primer mix had 60 Vbeta and 13 Jbeta primers. Only in-frame clones appear in the TCRdb table, and some are missing; sequencing was by immunoSEQ multiplex PCR. The repertoire holds approximately 120,000 clones, with approximately 80% as singletons. The material sequenced was PBMCs. These receptors were taken from a man aged 50 to 59 in good health and CMV-seronegative.

The chain couples TRBV5-5 to TRBJ2-3; a possible D gene is TRBD2 (6 bases). Trimming cost V 6 bases and J 3 bases, with 14 bases left between them. Germline CDR1 SGHKS, CDR2 YYEKEE (reference sequence). The CDR3 loop spans 14 amino acids. For the CDR3, the DNA is TGTGCCAGCAAGTTGGAGGGTTTGACAGATACGCAGTATTTT. Translating it yields CASKLEGLTDTQYF.

This chain links TRBV29-1 with TRBJ1-1; 8 positions match TRBD1. This CDR3 is 16 amino acids long. CDR1 SQVTM and CDR2 ANQGSEA come from the germline V gene. V shed 6 bases, J shed 2 bases, and the junction held 14 bases outside the gene matches. This CDR3 reads CSVRLQGADTNTEAFF. As DNA, the CDR3 is TGCAGCGTGAGACTTCAGGGGGCGGATACCAACACTGAAGCTTTCTTT.

The V and J genes are TRBV6-6 and TRBJ1-2; 8 bases match TRBD1. The CDR3 is 13 amino acids. Germline CDR1 MNHNY, CDR2 SVGAGI (reference sequence). J was trimmed by 2 bases and V by 4 bases; bases with no gene match: 0. CDR3 amino acids: CASSWDRNYGYTF. CDR3 sequence (DNA): TGTGCCAGCAGTTGGGACAGGAACTATGGCTACACCTTC.

V is TRBV29-1 and J is TRBJ1-1; possible D gene TRBD1, 6 bases. This CDR3 contains 12 residues. The V and J ends lost 3 bases and 4 bases respectively, with 9 bases between them. Germline V gives CDR1 SQVTM, CDR2 ANQGSEA. CDR3 sequence: CSVDRDTTEAFF. CDR3 bases: TGCAGCGTTGATCGGGACACCACTGAAGCTTTCTTT. The full variable domain, in which reference TRBV29-1 and TRBJ1-1 provide the parts outside the CDR3, is SAVISQKPSRDICQRGTSLTIQCQVDSQVTMMFWYRQQPGQSLTLIATANQGSEATYESGFVIDKFPISRPNLTFSTLTVSNMSPEDSSIYLCSVDRDTTEAFFGQGTRLTVV.

This clone was counted a single time. This chain links TRBV13 with TRBJ1-3, with D perhaps matching TRBD1 (5 bases). The CDR3 is 18 amino acids. The ends were cut back, 2 bases at V and 0 bases at J, with 17 bases in the middle. The germline V gene encodes CDR1 PRHDT and CDR2 FYEKMQ (reference sequence). The CDR3 nucleotides read TGTGCCAGCAGCTTAAAAGGGGAAGGGAAGAGCTCTGGAAACACCATATATTTT. It codes for CASSLKGEGKSSGNTIYF.

This chain joins TRBV5-1 and TRBJ2-1, with TRBD2 identical over 7 bases. The CDR3 consists of 13 residues. The V gene end was trimmed by 7 bases and the J gene end by 0 bases; junction bases not matched to a gene: 1. Germline CDR1 is SGHRS and CDR2 is YFSETQ. The CDR3 is CASRGGSYNEQFF. CDR3 in DNA: TGCGCCAGCCGCGGGGGCTCCTACAATGAGCAGTTCTTC.

The rearrangement uses TRBV10-3 and TRBJ2-1, with a weak D call TRBD1 (6 bases). Germline lookup yields CDR1 ENHRY and CDR2 SYGVKD. The CDR3 covers 17 residues. The V end lost 3 bases, the J end lost 7 bases, and 22 bases lay between the germline ends. The DNA for the CDR3 is TGTGCCATCAGTGACCTCAAAGGGGGTTCGGGCAATAATGAGCAGTTCTTC. Translation: CAISDLKGGSGNNEQFF.

V is TRBV27 and J is TRBJ2-3; D is possibly TRBD1 (6 bases). Trimming pared 1 base from V and 1 base from J, leaving 15 bases between. The CDR3 has 17 residues. Germline loops: CDR1 MNHEY, CDR2 SMNVEV (reference sequence). The CDR3: CASSLFPPRQGTDTQYF. CDR3 coding DNA: TGTGCCAGCAGTTTATTCCCCCCCCGACAGGGCACAGATACGCAGTATTTT.